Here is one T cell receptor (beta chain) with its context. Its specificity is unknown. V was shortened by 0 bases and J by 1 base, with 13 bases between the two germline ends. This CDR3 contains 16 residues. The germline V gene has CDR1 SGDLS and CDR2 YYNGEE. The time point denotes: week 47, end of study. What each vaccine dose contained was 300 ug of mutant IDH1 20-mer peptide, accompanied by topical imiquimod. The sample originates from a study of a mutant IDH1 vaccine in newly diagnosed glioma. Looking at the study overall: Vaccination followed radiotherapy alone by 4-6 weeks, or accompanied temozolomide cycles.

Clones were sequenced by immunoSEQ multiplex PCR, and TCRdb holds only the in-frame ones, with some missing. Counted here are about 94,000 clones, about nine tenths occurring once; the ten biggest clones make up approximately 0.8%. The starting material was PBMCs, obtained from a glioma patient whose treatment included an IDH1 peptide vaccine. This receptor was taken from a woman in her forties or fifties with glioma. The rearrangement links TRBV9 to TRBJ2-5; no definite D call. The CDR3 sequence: CASSVDDEHFQETQYF. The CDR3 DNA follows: TGTGCCAGCAGCGTAGATGATGAACACTTCCAAGAGACCCAGTACTTC.